These 30 T cell receptor beta chains were all obtained from the same sample, sequenced in a study of T cells after yellow fever vaccination. TCRdb re-called the 5' RACE reads with MiXCR, one entry per CDR3 protein. Here the sample spans hundreds of thousands of distinct CDR3 sequences, roughly 14% being singletons. Source: PBMCs, taken on the day of the yellow fever booster vaccination. The receptors come from a man aged 25 to 40 who received the YFV17D yellow fever vaccine.

This clonotype has only a few counts. This chain uses TRBV5-4 with TRBJ2-1; 9 nucleotides match TRBD1. The CDR3 runs to 15 residues. Trimming at V came to 4 bases and at J to 6 bases, leaving 8 bases not matched to a gene. Germline V gene sequence: CDR1 SGHNT, CDR2 YYREEE (reference sequence). The CDR3 here is CASSLQGQGINEQFF. The CDR3 DNA is TGTGCCAGCAGCCTTCAAGGACAGGGGATCAATGAGCAGTTCTTC.

For the CDR3, the DNA is TGTGCCAGCAGTACTCAAAGCGGGGGTTCTTACGAGCAGTACTTC. Protein: CASSTQSGGSYEQYF. V gene TRBV6-2 or TRBV6-3 combines with J gene TRBJ2-7; 8 nucleotides match TRBD2. Germline CDR1 MNHEY, CDR2 SVGEGT. The CDR3 covers 15 residues. With 5 bases clipped from V and 4 bases from J, the junction kept 10 bases outside the gene matches.

This clonotype was observed a few times. This rearrangement joins TRBV18 to TRBJ2-7; TRBD2 is a possible D gene (6 bases). Trimming removed 6 bases at V and 0 bases at J, with 15 bases between. In germline, CDR1 is KGHSH, CDR2 LQKENI. This CDR3 is built from 15 residues. CDR3 region: CASSRGTGTSYEQYF. For the CDR3, the DNA is TGTGCCAGCTCCCGGGGGACCGGAACCTCCTACGAGCAGTACTTC. Full variable domain (remainder filled in from reference TRBV18 and TRBJ2-7): NAGVMQNPRHLVRRRGQEARLRCSPMKGHSHVYWYRQLPEEGLKFMVYLQKENIIDESGMPKERFSAEFPKEGPSILRIQQVVRGDSAAYFCASSRGTGTSYEQYFGPGTRLTVT.

V and J are TRBV6-1 and TRBJ2-5, with 8 bases matching TRBD2. Per germline, CDR1 MNHNS and CDR2 SASEGT. V lost 7 bases, J lost 5 bases, and 9 bases stayed unmatched. CDR3 length: 14 residues. CDR3 nucleotide sequence: TGTGCCAGCATCCCGGGGGGACTAGGGGAGACCCAGTACTTC. It is translated as CASIPGGLGETQYF.

V and J are TRBV20-1 and TRBJ2-1, with no clear D. Trimming took 3 bases from V and 6 from J, leaving 12 bases between them. CDR1 is DFQATT, CDR2 SNEGSKA, per germline (reference sequence). The length of the CDR3 is 13 residues. CDR3 DNA sequence: TGCAGTGCTAGCTCATTCTCGGGCAATGAGCAGTTCTTC. Its translation is CSASSFSGNEQFF.

This clonotype was seen a handful of times. The chain recombines TRBV19 with TRBJ2-2; D call uncertain. CDR3 length: 15 amino acids. The germline gives CDR1 LNHDA, CDR2 SQIVND (reference sequence). V lost 5 bases, J lost 6 bases, and 16 bases lay in between. DNA for the CDR3: TGTGCCAGTAGTTTCTCGATGGCCTGGGCCGGGGAGCTGTTTTTT. Translated: CASSFSMAWAGELFF.

This clonotype was seen only a few times. This chain joins TRBV4-3 and TRBJ2-4; tentatively, D is TRBD1 (5 bases). Looked up from germline, CDR1 is LGHNA and CDR2 is YSLEER. Trimming took off 0 bases at V and 11 bases at J, with 11 bases between the two ends. The CDR3 runs 13 residues. CDR3: CASSQDRGDVQYF. Written as DNA, the CDR3 is TGCGCCAGCAGCCAAGATAGGGGCGACGTTCAGTACTTC.

This sequence joins TRBV7-8 and TRBJ1-5, with D unclear. Germline CDR1 and CDR2: SGHVS and FQNEAQ. Deletions cut 5 bases from V and 1 base from J, with 18 bases between. The CDR3 covers 17 residues. CDR3: CASSTAVSSESNQPQHF. CDR3 bases: TGTGCCAGCAGCACCGCGGTGAGTTCGGAAAGCAATCAGCCCCAGCATTTT.

The rearrangement joins TRBV10-3 to TRBJ2-2, with a possible D match to TRBD2 (6 bases). This CDR3 comprises 17 residues. Germline CDR1 and CDR2: ENHRY and SYGVKD. Trimming stripped 6 bases from V and 5 bases from J, with 22 bases between. The CDR3 spells CAISPGFGGSGTGELFF. In DNA, the CDR3 is TGTGCCATCAGCCCCGGCTTCGGAGGGAGTGGAACCGGGGAGCTGTTTTTT.

The chain carries TRBV27 and TRBJ2-7, with D unclear. CDR1 is MNHEY and CDR2 is SMNVEV in the germline V gene (reference sequence). V lost 2 bases and J lost 3, with 8 bases in between. This CDR3 is 13 amino acids long. The CDR3 loop reads CASSLRTDYEQYF. The CDR3 nucleotides read TGTGCCAGCAGTTTACGAACAGACTACGAGCAGTACTTC.

This clonotype was detected a few times. The V gene is TRBV29-1, the J gene TRBJ1-2; no definite D call. CDR1 and CDR2 (germline): SQVTM, ANQGSEA. The CDR3 sequence is 14 residues long. Trimming pared 5 bases from V and 0 bases from J, leaving 13 bases between. The CDR3 here is CSVSPSAANYGYTF. CDR3 in DNA: TGCAGCGTTTCCCCGTCGGCGGCTAACTATGGCTACACCTTC.

This chain links TRBV7-9 with TRBJ2-5; D not resolved. The CDR3 runs 16 residues. V lost 2 bases to trimming and J lost 0 bases, with 13 bases between them. The germline V gene encodes CDR1 SEHNR and CDR2 FQNEAQ (reference sequence). The CDR3 spells CASSLSEVWDQETQYF. DNA of the CDR3: TGTGCCAGCAGCTTATCCGAGGTCTGGGACCAAGAGACCCAGTACTTC.

The chain combines TRBV11-1 with TRBJ2-7; 11 nucleotides agree with TRBD2. The V segment lost 5 bases and the J segment 0 bases; nucleotides outside the gene matches: 12. CDR1 SGHAT and CDR2 FQDESV come from the germline V gene (reference sequence). The CDR3 extends over 18 amino acids. The CDR3 protein is CASSQAPYSGRASYEQYF. The CDR3 coding sequence is TGTGCCAGCAGCCAGGCCCCCTATAGCGGGAGGGCCTCCTACGAGCAGTACTTC.

This clonotype was recorded many times. The chain combines TRBV12-3 or TRBV12-4 with TRBJ2-5; 9 bases are shared with TRBD1. V trimming: 6 bases; J trimming: 5 bases; junction bases outside the gene matches: 7. The CDR3 extends over 14 amino acids. The CDR3 nucleotides are TGTGCCAGCAGACCCGGGACAGGGCGGGAGACCCAGTACTTC. Amino acid sequence: CASRPGTGRETQYF.

CDR3 DNA: TGTGCCAGCAGCTTAGATCTCGGTCGGGATACGCAGTATTTT. As protein: CASSLDLGRDTQYF. The chain couples TRBV11-2 to TRBJ2-3; D is undetermined. From germline, CDR1 is SGHAT and CDR2 FQNNGV. The germline V and J ends were trimmed by 0 bases and 6 bases, with 10 bases remaining between them. There are 14 residues in the CDR3.

This clonotype turned up a few times. This chain connects TRBV3-1 to TRBJ2-1, with TRBD1 as a possible D gene (6 bases). CDR3 length: 19 residues. The germline V gene has CDR1 LGHDT and CDR2 YNNKEL (reference sequence). The V end lost 2 bases, the J end lost 6 bases, and 26 bases lay between the germline ends. DNA for the CDR3: TGTGCCAGCAGCCAATCGGCGGGTGCCGGACAGAGCGATAGCAATGAGCAGTTCTTC. This sequence encodes CASSQSAGAGQSDSNEQFF.

This clonotype occurred a few times. The rearrangement links TRBV5-4 to TRBJ2-5, with a possible D match to TRBD2 (5 bases). The CDR3 extends over 13 amino acids. Germline V gene sequence: CDR1 SGHNT, CDR2 YYREEE (reference sequence). The V gene lost 2 bases and the J gene lost 5 bases, with 10 bases spanning the gap. CDR3 DNA sequence: TGTGCCAGCAGCTTTAGAGGGCCGGAGACCCAGTACTTC. It is translated as CASSFRGPETQYF.

The chain is built from TRBV29-1 and TRBJ2-3; TRBD1 is a possible D gene (6 bases). The germline CDR1 and CDR2 sequences are SQVTM and ANQGSEA. The CDR3 is 17 residues long. Deletions cut 4 bases from V and 2 bases from J, with 22 bases between. As DNA, the CDR3 is TGCAGCGTTGTACGTAGGACAGTTTTTTACTCCACAGATACGCAGTATTTT. Translation: CSVVRRTVFYSTDTQYF.

The CDR3 is CASSRRQKSLSGANVLTF. CDR3 coding DNA: TGTGCCAGCAGCCGAAGACAGAAAAGCTTATCTGGGGCCAACGTCCTGACTTTC. This chain joins TRBV11-1 and TRBJ2-6; D possibly corresponds to TRBD1 (5 bases). V lost 5 bases and J 1 base, leaving 18 bases between the germline ends. The CDR3 is 18 residues long. CDR1 SGHAT and CDR2 FQDESV come from the germline V gene (reference sequence).

The chain combines TRBV7-8 with TRBJ2-7; D not resolved. This CDR3 comprises 14 residues. Trimming took 0 bases from V and 3 from J, leaving 9 bases between them. CDR1 SGHVS and CDR2 FQNEAQ come from the germline V gene. CDR3 DNA: TGTGCCAGCAGCTTAGCGAGCCGAGACTACGAGCAGTACTTC. It encodes CASSLASRDYEQYF.

In this sample, this clonotype turned up a few times. The chain links TRBV19 to TRBJ2-1, with TRBD2 matching 15 bases. The CDR3 has 17 residues. In germline, CDR1 is LNHDA, CDR2 SQIVND (reference sequence). The trim removed 7 bases at V and 4 bases at J, leaving 8 bases unmatched. The CDR3 protein is CASILNGLAGGYNEQFF. The CDR3 DNA reads as TGTGCCAGTATTCTCAACGGACTAGCGGGAGGGTACAATGAGCAGTTCTTC. Full variable domain (outside the CDR3, taken from reference TRBV19 and TRBJ2-1): DGGITQSPKYLFRKEGQNVTLSCEQNLNHDAMYWYRQDPGQGLRLIYYSQIVNDFQKGDIAEGYSVSREKKESFPLTVTSAQKNPTAFYLCASILNGLAGGYNEQFFGPGTRLTVL.

The J gene is TRBJ2-2, the V gene TRBV27; D uncertain. Germline values: CDR1 MNHEY, CDR2 SMNVEV (reference sequence). CDR3 length: 13 residues. The germline V and J ends were trimmed by 3 bases and 7 bases, with 9 bases remaining between them. The CDR3, as DNA: TGTGCCAGCAGTTTTTGGTCCGACGGGGAGCTGTTTTTT. This codes for CASSFWSDGELFF.

This chain uses TRBV20-1 with TRBJ2-7; D gene unclear. Between the trimmed V and J ends, which lost 0 bases and 3 bases, there was a span of 21 bases. Per germline, CDR1 DFQATT and CDR2 SNEGSKA (reference sequence). The CDR3 contains 17 residues. The CDR3 bases are TGCAGTGCTAGAGATCTATATTCTATGGTAATCGGCTACGAGCAGTACTTC. Encoded protein: CSARDLYSMVIGYEQYF.

As to this clonotype: The junction departs from germline at one end; a sequencing error may be responsible. V is TRBV7-2 and J is TRBJ2-1, with 9 bases matching TRBD2. CDR3 length equals 14 residues. Germline CDR1 is SGHTA and CDR2 is FQGNSA. The CDR3 coding sequence is TGTGCCAGCAGCTTAGAACTAGCGGGCCTTACCCCAGTCTTC. As protein: CASSLELAGLTPVF. The entire variable domain, with the rest obtained from reference TRBV7-2 and TRBJ2-1, is as follows: GAGVSQSPSNKVTEKGKDVELRCDPISGHTALYWYRQSLGQGLEFLIYFQGNSAPDKSGLPSDRFSAERTGGSVSTLTIQRTQQEDSAVYLCASSLELAGLTPVFGPGTRLTVL.

V gene TRBV20-1 combines with J gene TRBJ2-3; 9 bases match TRBD2. CDR1 is DFQATT, CDR2 SNEGSKA, per germline (reference sequence). The V gene end was trimmed by 0 bases and the J gene end by 6 bases; junction bases not matched to a gene: 16. The CDR3 spans 18 residues. CDR3 in DNA: TGCAGTGCTAGAGATTCTAGCGGGATCAAAGGAAGGTTGGATACGCAGTATTTT. Translation: CSARDSSGIKGRLDTQYF.

There are a few counts of this clonotype. The chain has TRBV14 and TRBJ2-5, with D tentatively TRBD1 (5 bases). Germline assignment: CDR1 SGHDN and CDR2 FVKESK. V was cut by 1 base and J by 5 bases, with 14 bases left in between. This CDR3 is built from 15 residues. CDR3 sequence reads: CASSQGGAPKETQYF. In nucleotides, the CDR3 is TGTGCCAGCAGCCAAGGTGGGGCTCCCAAGGAGACCCAGTACTTC.

The rearrangement joins TRBV20-1 to TRBJ2-7; 11 bases are shared with TRBD1. The CDR3 runs 13 residues. J was trimmed by 9 bases and V by 5 bases; bases with no gene match: 9. Germline CDR1 is DFQATT and CDR2 is SNEGSKA (reference sequence). The CDR3 loop is CSARGQGATGQYF. In nucleotides, the CDR3 is TGCAGTGCTCGTGGACAGGGGGCGACTGGGCAGTACTTC.

This clonotype was recorded a few times. This chain links TRBV9 with TRBJ2-2, with TRBD2 matching over 10 bases. Germline assignment: CDR1 SGDLS and CDR2 YYNGEE. Trimming took 0 bases from V and 6 from J; bases not matched to a gene: 5. CDR3 length equals 16 residues. The CDR3 DNA sequence: TGTGCCAGCAGCGTAGGAAGCGGGAGGGTCGCCGGGGAGCTGTTTTTT. It codes for CASSVGSGRVAGELFF. The variable domain in full, with the rest retrieved from reference TRBV9 and TRBJ2-2, is DSGVTQTPKHLITATGQRVTLRCSPRSGDLSVYWYQQSLDQGLQFLIQYYNGEERAKGNILERFSAQQFPDLHSELNLSSLELGDSALYFCASSVGSGRVAGELFFGEGSRLTVL.

This clonotype was detected only a few times. This chain connects TRBV12-3 or TRBV12-4 to TRBJ2-1; 8 bases are shared with TRBD2. V gave up 5 bases and J gave up 4 bases; unmatched junction bases: 10. The CDR3 has 16 amino acids. The CDR3 loop reads CASSPRGSGAYNEQFF. In nucleotides, the CDR3 is TGTGCCAGCAGTCCCCGTGGTAGCGGGGCTTACAATGAGCAGTTCTTC.

This clonotype was counted only a few times. The chain joins TRBV6-2 or TRBV6-3 to TRBJ1-5; D is uncertain. From germline, CDR1 is MNHEY and CDR2 SVGEGT. Trimming stripped 7 bases from V and 6 bases from J, with 13 bases between. The CDR3 length is 13 residues. CDR3 DNA sequence: TGTGCCAGCATGCGGGCTCTCGGTCAGCCCCAGCATTTT. Protein sequence: CASMRALGQPQHF.